Shown below are 22 T cell receptor beta chains from a single sample sequenced in a study of a mutant IDH1 vaccine in newly diagnosed glioma. Antigens for these TCRs are unknown. The time point: week 11, during vaccination. Every vaccine dose comprised 300 ug of mutant IDH1 20-mer peptide plus topical imiquimod. Clones were sequenced by immunoSEQ multiplex PCR, and TCRdb holds only the in-frame ones, with some missing. The table includes around 130,000 clones, 80% detected once. The material was PBMCs, obtained from a glioma patient whose treatment included an IDH1 peptide vaccine. The receptors originated from a middle-aged man with glioma.

This chain joins TRBV7-2 and TRBJ2-3; D perhaps matches TRBD2 (7 bases). In germline, CDR1 is SGHTA, CDR2 FQGNSA. V was cut by 4 bases and J by 2 bases, with 13 bases left in between. The CDR3 is 15 residues long. The CDR3 DNA sequence: TGTGCCAGCAGCTCGGGGGGCAGGTTCACAGATACGCAGTATTTT. Its translation: CASSSGGRFTDTQYF.

J is TRBJ2-5 and V is TRBV15; the match to TRBD2 covers 14 bases. The CDR3 extends over 17 amino acids. The ends lost 4 bases at V and 4 bases at J; junction bases unmatched: 8. In germline, CDR1 is LNHNV, CDR2 YYDKDF (reference sequence). The CDR3 sequence is CATSNGLAGGFLETQYF. In DNA, the CDR3 is TGTGCCACCAGCAACGGACTAGCGGGGGGCTTTCTAGAGACCCAGTACTTC.

This clone was recorded once. The CDR3 sequence is CAWGLGVYSRGRHQPQHF. CDR3 sequence (DNA): TGTGCCTGGGGCCTCGGGGTATACAGTCGGGGGCGGCACCAGCCCCAGCATTTT. The chain couples TRBV30 to TRBJ1-5, with a tentative D call TRBD1 (6 bases). Germline lookup yields CDR1 GTSNPN and CDR2 SVGIG (reference sequence). With 5 bases removed from V and 7 bases from J, the gap between germline ends came to 30 bases. There are 18 residues in the CDR3.

In its sample, this clone was seen once. V gene TRBV7-8 combines with J gene TRBJ2-7; D is uncertain. The length of the CDR3 is 15 residues. V dropped 0 bases and J dropped 1 base, with 10 bases sitting between them. Germline assignment: CDR1 SGHVS and CDR2 FQNEAQ. The CDR3 nucleotides are TGTGCCAGCAGCTTAGCGATGGTAGGATCCTACGAGCAGTACTTC. Protein product: CASSLAMVGSYEQYF.

The chain joins TRBV7-8 to TRBJ2-7; tentative D call: TRBD2 (6 bases). From germline, CDR1 is SGHVS and CDR2 FQNEAQ. The CDR3 consists of 15 residues. Trimming removed 5 bases from V and 3 bases from J, with 17 bases in between. The CDR3 nucleotides read TGTGCCAGCAGCACCTTACCGGGAGTAGACTACGAGCAGTACTTC. Residues: CASSTLPGVDYEQYF.

The chain carries TRBV19 and TRBJ2-1; 8 positions agree with TRBD1. This CDR3 region has 14 residues. Germline CDR1 is LNHDA and CDR2 is SQIVND (reference sequence). J lost 5 bases, V lost 6 bases, and 6 bases had no gene match. CDR3 region: CASRARGLDNEQFF. CDR3 coding DNA: TGTGCCAGTAGGGCCAGGGGGCTTGACAATGAGCAGTTCTTC.

The rearrangement links TRBV4-1 to TRBJ2-3; 7 bases align to TRBD1. The CDR3 extends over 17 amino acids. Germline V CDR1 and CDR2: MGHRA, YSYEKL. The J segment lost 2 bases and the V segment lost 2 bases, leaving 10 bases of the junction unmatched. The CDR3 here is CASSQTAAGGFTDTQYF. In nucleotides, the CDR3 is TGCGCCAGCAGCCAAACAGCGGCAGGGGGTTTCACAGATACGCAGTATTTT.

CDR3 sequence: CASSQLGQGSTDTQYF. CDR3 bases: TGTGCCAGCAGCCAGCTGGGACAGGGGAGCACAGATACGCAGTATTTT. V and J are TRBV4-2 and TRBJ2-3, with 10 nucleotides matching TRBD1. The CDR3 sequence is 16 residues long. V shed 3 bases, J shed 0 bases, and the junction held 3 bases outside the gene matches. Germline values: CDR1 LGHNA, CDR2 YNFKEQ.

The rearrangement uses TRBV7-2 and TRBJ2-5, with 9 positions matching TRBD1. Germline assignment: CDR1 SGHTA and CDR2 FQGNSA. The CDR3 consists of 15 residues. V was pared by 1 base and J by 5 bases, with 5 bases of the junction left unmatched. CDR3 coding DNA: TGTGCCAGCAGCTTAGTAGGGGGACAGGGTGAGACCCAGTACTTC. Its protein product is CASSLVGGQGETQYF. Full variable domain (rest looked up from reference TRBV7-2 and TRBJ2-5): GAGVSQSPSNKVTEKGKDVELRCDPISGHTALYWYRQSLGQGLEFLIYFQGNSAPDKSGLPSDRFSAERTGGSVSTLTIQRTQQEDSAVYLCASSLVGGQGETQYFGPGTRLLVL.

V gene TRBV27 combines with J gene TRBJ2-3; D is ambiguous. V was pared by 5 bases and J by 6 bases, with 9 bases between. Germline V gene lookup returns CDR1 MNHEY and CDR2 SMNVEV (reference sequence). The CDR3 spans 12 residues. The CDR3 coding sequence is TGTGCCAGCAGTGCCACGGGCGATACGCAGTATTTT. It yields the protein CASSATGDTQYF.

V is TRBV18 and J is TRBJ2-2; 8 bases match TRBD1. The CDR3 has 15 amino acids. J was trimmed by 3 bases and V by 4 bases; bases with no gene match: 4. Germline values: CDR1 KGHSH, CDR2 LQKENI. The CDR3: CASSRVTGDTGELFF. Here the CDR3 DNA reads TGTGCCAGCTCACGTGTGACAGGGGACACCGGGGAGCTGTTTTTT.

This clone occurred a few times. CDR3 protein: CASSHVIGELFF. The CDR3 DNA follows: TGTGCCAGCAGCCATGTCATCGGGGAGCTGTTTTTT. V usage is TRBV14 and J usage is TRBJ2-2; no reliable D call. CDR3 size: 12 residues. CDR1 is SGHDN and CDR2 is FVKESK in the germline V gene. V dropped 3 bases and J dropped 7 bases, with 6 bases sitting between them. Variable domain in full (rest from reference TRBV14 and TRBJ2-2): EAGVTQFPSHSVIEKGQTVTLRCDPISGHDNLYWYRRVMGKEIKFLLHFVKESKQDESGMPNNRFLAERTGGTYSTLKVQPAELEDSGVYFCASSHVIGELFFGEGSRLTVL.

The gene calls are TRBV6-5 and TRBJ2-7, with 9 bases fitting TRBD1. The V and J ends lost 2 bases and 1 base, in that order; junction bases with no gene match: 6. The CDR3 extends over 16 amino acids. CDR1 is MNHEY, CDR2 SVGAGI, per germline. CDR3 nucleotide sequence: TGTGCCAGCAGTTACACTTCCGGGACAGGGTCCTACGAGCAGTACTTC. Translation gives CASSYTSGTGSYEQYF.

The rearrangement uses TRBV2 and TRBJ1-5; possibly TRBD1 for D (5 bases). CDR1 and CDR2 (germline): SNHLY, FYNNEI. V was pared by 7 bases and J by 7 bases, with 11 bases between. The CDR3 spans 12 residues. CDR3 residues: CASKGLGQPQHF. The CDR3, as DNA: TGTGCCAGCAAGGGGCTAGGCCAGCCCCAGCATTTT.

CDR3 residues: CASSEAGTTYEQYF. The CDR3 DNA is TGTGCCAGCAGTGAAGCGGGGACAACCTACGAGCAGTACTTC. The chain joins TRBV6-1 to TRBJ2-7, with a weak D call TRBD1 (6 bases). V was shortened by 0 bases and J by 2 bases, with 8 bases between the two germline ends. The CDR3 consists of 14 residues. From germline, CDR1 is MNHNS and CDR2 SASEGT.

The rearrangement joins TRBV19 to TRBJ1-1; 8 bases fit TRBD1. Losses at the gene ends were 8 bases for V and 4 bases for J; bases not matched to a gene: 15. Looked up from germline, CDR1 is LNHDA and CDR2 is SQIVND (reference sequence). This CDR3 is 16 amino acids long. The CDR3 here is CASDGATGAPGTEAFF. Here the CDR3 DNA reads TGTGCCAGTGACGGTGCGACAGGGGCCCCAGGCACTGAAGCTTTCTTT.

The V call is TRBV6-5, the J call TRBJ1-1, with D possibly TRBD1 on 5 matching bases. V lost 0 bases and J lost 4, with 9 bases in between. The V gene's germline CDR1 is MNHEY and CDR2 SVGAGI. The CDR3 is made up of 14 amino acids. The CDR3 sequence: CASSYSSGATEAFF. The CDR3 region has the DNA TGTGCCAGCAGTTACTCGTCCGGGGCCACTGAAGCTTTCTTT.

This chain connects TRBV7-2 to TRBJ2-1; 13 nucleotides line up with TRBD2. CDR3 length: 18 amino acids. Per the germline V gene, CDR1 is SGHTA and CDR2 is FQGNSA. V lost 5 bases, J lost 0 bases, and 7 bases stayed unmatched. CDR3 protein: CASSQTSGGSYSYNEQFF. The DNA of the CDR3 is TGTGCCAGCAGCCAGACTAGCGGGGGGAGCTACTCCTACAATGAGCAGTTCTTC.

This clone has more than one count but fewer than ten. V gene TRBV28 combines with J gene TRBJ1-1, with D perhaps TRBD1 (5 bases). Trimming removed 5 bases from V and 7 bases from J, with 14 bases in between. This CDR3 has 13 amino acids. Germline V CDR1 and CDR2: MDHEN, SYDVKM. The CDR3 sequence is CASSNRIRDEAFF. The CDR3 region has the DNA TGTGCCAGCAGTAACAGGATTCGAGATGAAGCTTTCTTT.

A note on this clone: The junction departs from the called germline gene at one end, perhaps through a read error. This chain uses TRBV7-7 with TRBJ2-7; 9 bases map to TRBD1. Germline loops: CDR1 SSHAT, CDR2 FNYEAQ (reference sequence). The CDR3 consists of 14 residues. CDR3 sequence (DNA): TGTGCTAGCAGTCCCGGGACAGGGACCTACGAGCAGTACTTC. The encoded protein is CASSPGTGTYEQYF.

The gene calls are TRBV7-9 and TRBJ2-7; D might be TRBD1 or TRBD2, each matching 6 bases. Trimming removed 2 bases from V and 3 bases from J, with 20 bases in between. Germline V gives CDR1 SEHNR, CDR2 FQNEAQ (reference sequence). The CDR3 spans 17 residues. CDR3 sequence (DNA): TGTGCCAGCAGCTTAACCGACAGTACCAGGGGACTCTACGAGCAGTACTTC. It yields the protein CASSLTDSTRGLYEQYF. The whole variable domain, filled in from reference TRBV7-9 and TRBJ2-7, reads DTGVSQNPRHKITKRGQNVTFRCDPISEHNRLYWYRQTLGQGPEFLTYFQNEAQLEKSRLLSDRFSAERPKGSFSTLEIQRTEQGDSAMYLCASSLTDSTRGLYEQYFGPGTRLTVT.

J is TRBJ1-3 and V is TRBV4-1, with 7 positions matching TRBD1. Losses at the gene ends were 3 bases for V and 8 bases for J; bases not matched to a gene: 7. Germline CDR1 and CDR2: MGHRA and YSYEKL. The CDR3 totals 14 residues. For the CDR3, the DNA is TGCGCCAGCAGCCAGACAGGGATACGGGACACCATATATTTT. It is translated as CASSQTGIRDTIYF.